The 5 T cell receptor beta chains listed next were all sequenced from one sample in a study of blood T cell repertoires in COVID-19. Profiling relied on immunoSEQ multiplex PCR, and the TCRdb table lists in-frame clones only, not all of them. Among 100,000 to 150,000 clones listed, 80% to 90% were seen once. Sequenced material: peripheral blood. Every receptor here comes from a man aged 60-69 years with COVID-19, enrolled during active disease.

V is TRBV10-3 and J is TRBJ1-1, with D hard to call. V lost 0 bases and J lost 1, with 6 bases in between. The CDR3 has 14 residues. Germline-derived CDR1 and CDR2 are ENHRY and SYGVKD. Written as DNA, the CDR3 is TGTGCCATCAGTGAGTCGGTAGCGAACACTGAAGCTTTCTTT. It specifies CAISESVANTEAFF.

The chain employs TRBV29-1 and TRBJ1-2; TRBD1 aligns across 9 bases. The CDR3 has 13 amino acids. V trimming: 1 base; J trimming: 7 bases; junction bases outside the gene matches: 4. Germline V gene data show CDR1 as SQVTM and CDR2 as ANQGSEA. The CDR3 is CSVEADRGAGYTF. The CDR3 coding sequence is TGCAGCGTTGAAGCGGACAGGGGCGCTGGCTACACCTTC.

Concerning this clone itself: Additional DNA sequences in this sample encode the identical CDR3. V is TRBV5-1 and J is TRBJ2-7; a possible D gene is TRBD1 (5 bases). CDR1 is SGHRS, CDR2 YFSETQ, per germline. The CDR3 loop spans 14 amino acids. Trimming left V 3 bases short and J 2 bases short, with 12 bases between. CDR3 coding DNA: TGCGCCAGCAGCTCTCTCCAGGGAACCTACGAGCAGTACTTC. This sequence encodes CASSSLQGTYEQYF.

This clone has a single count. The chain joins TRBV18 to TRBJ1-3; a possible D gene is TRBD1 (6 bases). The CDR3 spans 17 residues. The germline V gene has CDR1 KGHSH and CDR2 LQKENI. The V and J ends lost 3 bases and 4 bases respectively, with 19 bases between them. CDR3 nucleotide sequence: TGTGCCAGCTCACCCCTCGGAGTCAGGGGAATCGGAAACACCATATATTTT. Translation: CASSPLGVRGIGNTIYF. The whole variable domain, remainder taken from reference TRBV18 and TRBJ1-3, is NAGVMQNPRHLVRRRGQEARLRCSPMKGHSHVYWYRQLPEEGLKFMVYLQKENIIDESGMPKERFSAEFPKEGPSILRIQQVVRGDSAAYFCASSPLGVRGIGNTIYFGEGSWLTVV.

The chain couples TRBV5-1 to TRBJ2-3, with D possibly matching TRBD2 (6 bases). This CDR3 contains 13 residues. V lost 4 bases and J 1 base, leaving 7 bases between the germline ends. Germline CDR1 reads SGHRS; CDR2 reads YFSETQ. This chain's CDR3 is CASSPGGTDTQYF. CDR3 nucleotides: TGCGCCAGCAGCCCGGGGGGCACAGATACGCAGTATTTT.